Each of the 11 T cell receptor beta chains below was sequenced from the same sample in a study of beta chain features in type 1 diabetes. What was sequenced were expressed TCRB transcripts, since all of the isolated RNA had been reverse transcribed. Only in-frame clones appear in the TCRdb table, and some are missing; sequencing was by immunoSEQ multiplex PCR. The repertoire holds about 930,000 clones, about 17% seen once, with about 0.025% in the top ten. The material sequenced was naive CD4+ T cells from blood. The source is a woman between 18 and 29 years old in good health.

This rearrangement joins TRBV18 to TRBJ2-2; D tentatively fits TRBD1 or TRBD2 (5 bases each). The CDR3 loop spans 15 amino acids. Germline V CDR1 and CDR2: KGHSH, LQKENI. V dropped 2 bases and J dropped 4 bases, with 11 bases sitting between them. The CDR3 region is CASSPWAGTTGELFF. CDR3 in DNA: TGTGCCAGCTCACCATGGGCAGGGACCACCGGGGAGCTGTTTTTT.

This clone was picked up a small number of times. The V call is TRBV7-9, the J call TRBJ2-7; maybe TRBD1 (5 bases). This CDR3 comprises 15 residues. Trimming took 5 bases from V and 6 from J, leaving 20 bases between them. CDR1 and CDR2 from the germline V gene are SEHNR and FQNEAQ (reference sequence). This CDR3 reads CASSPRLQGNLEQYF. DNA for the CDR3: TGTGCCAGCAGCCCCCGTCTGCAGGGTAACCTCGAGCAGTACTTC.

The CDR3 region is CASSKPGVSREQYF. The DNA for the CDR3 is TGTGCCAGTAGTAAGCCCGGGGTATCGAGGGAGCAGTACTTC. This chain joins TRBV19 and TRBJ2-7; tentatively, D is TRBD2 (5 bases). The CDR3 covers 14 residues. V shed 4 bases and J shed 7 bases, with 17 bases lying between them. Per germline, CDR1 LNHDA and CDR2 SQIVND (reference sequence).

This clone was detected a few times. The rearrangement uses TRBV4-2 and TRBJ1-2; D unresolved. V shed 0 bases and J shed 0 bases, with 8 bases lying between them. CDR1 is LGHNA and CDR2 is YNFKEQ in the germline V gene. This CDR3 region has 15 residues. The CDR3 DNA reads as TGTGCCAGCAGCCAAGATCTAGGGACTAACTATGGCTACACCTTC. Translation gives CASSQDLGTNYGYTF.

The chain recombines TRBV28 with TRBJ2-1; 8 nucleotides line up with TRBD2. The CDR3 covers 17 residues. CDR1 is MDHEN and CDR2 is SYDVKM in the germline V gene. V was pared by 5 bases and J by 3 bases, with 12 bases of the junction left unmatched. CDR3 amino acids: CASSTSSAGDYYNEQFF. The DNA for the CDR3 is TGTGCCAGCAGTACGTCCTCAGCGGGGGATTACTACAATGAGCAGTTCTTC.

The chain recombines TRBV27 with TRBJ1-1; no clear D. The V and J ends lost 4 bases and 1 base respectively, with 10 bases between them. The CDR3 contains 14 residues. Germline V gene data show CDR1 as MNHEY and CDR2 as SMNVEV (reference sequence). The CDR3 region is CASSSLTRNTEAFF. In DNA form, the CDR3 reads TGTGCCAGCAGTTCCCTCACAAGGAACACTGAAGCTTTCTTT.

Here the CDR3 reads CASSARDGPGEQYF. In DNA form, the CDR3 reads TGTGCCAGCAGCGCGAGGGACGGCCCGGGCGAGCAGTACTTC. The J gene is TRBJ2-5, the V gene TRBV9; D tentatively reads TRBD1 or TRBD2 (5 bases each). The J call may not be correct, given that the DNA end is closer to TRBJ2-7. Germline loops: CDR1 SGDLS, CDR2 YYNGEE. The CDR3 is 14 amino acids.

The chain has TRBV10-2 and TRBJ2-7; D uncertain. V was trimmed by 3 bases and J by 3 bases, leaving 9 bases between them. The CDR3 contains 13 residues. In germline, CDR1 is WSHSY, CDR2 SAAADI. CDR3 sequence reads: CASSETEYYEQYF. CDR3 DNA sequence: TGCGCCAGCAGTGAAACAGAATACTACGAGCAGTACTTC.

The V call is TRBV9, the J call TRBJ2-2, with D tentatively TRBD1 or TRBD2 (5 bases each). The V end lost 3 bases, the J end lost 8 bases, and 11 bases lay between the germline ends. Germline CDR1 reads SGDLS; CDR2 reads YYNGEE. The length of the CDR3 is 13 residues. The CDR3 DNA sequence: TGTGCCAGCAGCGACCGGGACCTAGGGGAGCTGTTTTTT. Amino acid sequence: CASSDRDLGELFF.

The chain carries TRBV11-1 and TRBJ2-3; 9 bases agree with TRBD2. The germline gives CDR1 SGHAT, CDR2 FQDESV (reference sequence). The CDR3 covers 15 residues. Trimming removed 3 bases from V and 0 bases from J; junction bases left unmatched: 1. The CDR3 spells CASSFGTSSTDTQYF. DNA of the CDR3: TGTGCCAGCAGCTTCGGGACTAGCAGCACAGATACGCAGTATTTT.

This chain connects TRBV4-2 to TRBJ2-1; 7 positions agree with TRBD2. The CDR3 totals 16 residues. J lost 2 bases, V lost 2 bases, and 6 bases had no gene match. Germline CDR1 and CDR2: LGHNA and YNFKEQ. CDR3 sequence: CASSQHQRDPYNEQFF. The DNA of the CDR3 is TGTGCCAGCAGCCAACACCAGCGGGATCCCTACAATGAGCAGTTCTTC.